The rows below give T cell receptor beta chains drawn from one sample of a study of shared clonotypes between healthy human individuals. Measured with immunoSEQ multiplex PCR; TCRdb has only the in-frame clones, and not every one. Here the sample spans over a million clones, about 75% being singletons. Sequences were obtained from memory CD4+ T cells sorted from blood. The receptors here all came from a man between 18 and 35 years old in good health. Each CDR3 is given with its conserved first and last residue. D genes are given only for firm matches. Some rows have no size entry. The others give once, few or many, or a class for an expanded clone.

j_call clone_size d_call cdr3_length v_call cdr3_nt cdr3_aa
TRBJ2-3 once . 13 TRBV5-1 TGCGCCAGCAGCTTGTCGAGCACAGATACGCAGTATTTT CASSLSSTDTQYF
TRBJ2-7 . TRBD2 12 TRBV30 TGTGCCTGGAGGGGACTAGCCTCCGAGCAGTACTTC CAWRGLASEQYF
TRBJ2-7 . . 14 TRBV6-1 TGTGCCAGCAAGGCGGGGTCGCTTCTGGACGAGCAGTACTTC CASKAGSLLDEQYF
TRBJ2-5 . . 13 TRBV6-6 TGTGCCAGCAGTTATGGCAGGGAAGAGACCCAGTACTTC CASSYGREETQYF
TRBJ2-5 . TRBD2 15 TRBV11-2 TGTGCCAGCAGCCTGGGACTAGCGGGAGGAGAGACCCAGTACTTC CASSLGLAGGETQYF
TRBJ2-7 . . 16 TRBV7-9 TGTGCCAGCAGCTCCGGCGTGGGACCGGGATCCTACGAGCAGTACTTC CASSSGVGPGSYEQYF
TRBJ2-1 . . 16 TRBV5-1 TGCGCCAGCAGCCCGGACTTGTTATCCTCCTACAATGAGCAGTTCTTC CASSPDLLSSYNEQFF
TRBJ2-7 once TRBD2 18 TRBV19 TGTGCCAGTAGTAGGCTAGCGGGAACCTCTCCGAGCTCCTACGAGCAGTACTTC CASSRLAGTSPSSYEQYF
TRBJ1-2 . TRBD1 14 TRBV7-2 TGTGCCAGCAGCTTTTCAGGGGGAGGCTATGGCTACACCTTC CASSFSGGGYGYTF
TRBJ2-1 . . 16 TRBV19 TGTGCCAGTAGCCGAGTAGCGGAAAGCTCCTACAATGAGCAGTTCTTC CASSRVAESSYNEQFF
TRBJ1-6 . . 17 TRBV7-2 TGTGCCAGCAGCTGGAAAGGTGGGGGGGCCCAACCCTCACCCCTCCACTTT CASSWKGGGAQPSPLHF
TRBJ1-2 . . 15 TRBV7-9 TGTGCCAGCAGCTTACCAACAGCAGCTAACTATGGCTACACCTTC CASSLPTAANYGYTF
TRBJ1-6 . TRBD1 15 TRBV19 TGTGCCAGTAGTGGAAACAGGGGTAATAATTCACCCCTCCACTTT CASSGNRGNNSPLHF
TRBJ2-1 . . 14 TRBV10-3 TGTGCCATCAGTGAGGGGGTTACTTACAATGAGCAGTTCTTC CAISEGVTYNEQFF
TRBJ2-1 . . 16 TRBV5-4 TGTGCCAGCAGCATTGGGTCTGCAGGGGGGTACAATGAGCAGTTCTTC CASSIGSAGGYNEQFF
TRBJ2-7 . TRBD1 15 TRBV7-2 TGTGCCAGCAGCTTAGGAGGGACAGGGCACTACGAGCAGTACTTC CASSLGGTGHYEQYF
TRBJ1-6 . . 13 TRBV2 TGTGCCAGCAGGGAGAGGGGGAATTCACCCCTCCACTTT CASRERGNSPLHF
TRBJ2-7 . TRBD1 14 TRBV18 TGTGCCAGCTCACCGGGACAGCCCACCTACGAGCAGTACTTC CASSPGQPTYEQYF
TRBJ2-1 . TRBD2 15 TRBV2 TGTGCCAGCAGAGAGGTCCCCGGGGGGGCGAATGAGCAGTTCTTC CASREVPGGANEQFF
TRBJ1-2 . TRBD1 14 TRBV28 TGTGCCAGCAGTTCCTCCCACCCTACAGGGGGATACACCTTC CASSSSHPTGGYTF
TRBJ1-3 . . 15 TRBV7-9 TGTGCCAGCAGCCCCCGCAGGGTGGCTGGAAACACCATATATTTT CASSPRRVAGNTIYF
TRBJ2-1 . TRBD2 14 TRBV11-2 TGTGCCAGCAGCTTGACGAATAGCGGGGGTGAGCAGTTCTTC CASSLTNSGGEQFF
TRBJ2-6 . TRBD1 17 TRBV7-9 TGTGCCAGCAGCCCCAAAGGGGGCTACTCTGGGGCCAACGTCCTGACTTTC CASSPKGGYSGANVLTF
TRBJ2-3 once . 14 TRBV7-9 TGTGCCACCCAACAGGGCCAGTTGAAAGATACGCAGTATTTT CATQQGQLKDTQYF
TRBJ2-7 . TRBD2 15 TRBV5-4 TGTGCCAGCAGCTTGTGGCCTAGCGGGTCTTACGAACAGTACTTC CASSLWPSGSYEQYF
TRBJ1-2 . TRBD1 13 TRBV6-1 TGTGCCAGCCTTCGGGACAGCTCGACTGGCTACACCTTC CASLRDSSTGYTF
TRBJ2-4 . . 14 TRBV7-2 TGTGCCAGCAATACCCCCCTGCAGGGGAACATTCAGTACTTC CASNTPLQGNIQYF
TRBJ1-6 . . 14 TRBV7-2 TGTGCCAGCAGCCAGATTTCGGGTAATTCACCCCTCCACTTT CASSQISGNSPLHF
TRBJ2-3 few TRBD2 16 TRBV5-6 TGTGCCAGCAGTCAGCCTAGCGGGGGGGCTGCAGATACGCAGTATTTT CASSQPSGGAADTQYF
TRBJ1-6 . TRBD1 17 TRBV9 TGTGCCAGCAGCGTAGGTCAGGGGGCCACCTATAATTCACCCCTCCACTTT CASSVGQGATYNSPLHF
TRBJ2-7 . . 15 TRBV6-6 TGTGCCAGCACCCAGGGGGGAGCACACTCCTACGAGCAGTACTTC CASTQGGAHSYEQYF
TRBJ1-4 once . 14 TRBV30 TGTGCCTGGAGTGGAGGGCAAATAAGGGAAAAACTGTTTTTT CAWSGGQIREKLFF
TRBJ1-2 . . 18 TRBV12-5 TGTGCTAGTGGTTTACAGCCCTTTTCCCCGGGGAGGAGGAATGGCTACACCTTC CASGLQPFSPGRRNGYTF
TRBJ2-7 . . 13 TRBV2 TGTGCCAGCAGTGGCGTAGGAGATTACGAGCAGTACTTC CASSGVGDYEQYF
TRBJ2-7 . . 17 TRBV5-1 TGCGCCAGCAGCCCCAGATCCTATATACTGAACTCCTACGAGCAGTACTTC CASSPRSYILNSYEQYF
TRBJ2-7 . TRBD1 16 TRBV2 TGTGCCAGCAGTGAACCCGGTCGGACAGGGGGCCTCGAGCAGTACTTC CASSEPGRTGGLEQYF
TRBJ1-1 . . 13 TRBV7-9 TGTGCCAGCAGCCTTCGGGACGGAACTGAAGCTTTCTTT CASSLRDGTEAFF
TRBJ2-7 . TRBD2 18 TRBV7-2 TGTGCCAGCAGCTTAGTCCTAAGGACTAGCGGACCGACCTACGAGCAGTACTTC CASSLVLRTSGPTYEQYF
TRBJ2-1 . . 15 TRBV11-2 TGTGCCAGCAGCTTAGACGGGGGTTCCTACAATGAGCAGTTCTTC CASSLDGGSYNEQFF
TRBJ1-2 once . 14 TRBV5-6 TGTGCCAGCAGCTCTCTCACCGAGGGGTATGGCTACACCTTC CASSSLTEGYGYTF